This T cell receptor beta chain comes out of a study of monozygotic twins with inflammatory bowel disease. CDR3 size: 13 residues. Germline CDR1 reads SGHTA; CDR2 reads FQGNSA. TCRdb re-called the 5' RACE reads; every CDR3 protein appears as one record, without DNA. This specimen shows fewer than 450,000 distinct CDR3 sequences; the ten leading clones hold 2.6%. The sequenced sample consisted of blood. The chain is built from TRBV7-2 and TRBJ1-1. The source is a human donor with ulcerative colitis or Crohn's disease, or a healthy co-twin of an affected twin (not recorded which). The CDR3: CASTIRDLVSTFF.